The rows below give T cell receptor beta chains drawn from one sample of a study of blood T cell repertoires in COVID-19. Only in-frame clones appear in the TCRdb table, and some are missing; sequencing was by immunoSEQ multiplex PCR. The table has about 170,000 clones, 85% seen once. The sequenced material came from peripheral blood. Receptors were obtained from a human donor with acute or convalescent COVID-19. The donor label of this sample is uncertain. Both conserved end residues are part of each CDR3. The order of the fields is J gene, clone size, V gene, D gene, CDR3 protein, CDR3 DNA. The D gene is left open where the match is weak. The listing skips clone size in some rows; elsewhere it reads once, few, many or a size class.

J: TRBJ1-5
size: NA
V: TRBV5-1
D: TRBD1
CDR3: CASSQTGGSNQPQHF
DNA: TGCGCCAGCAGCCAGACAGGGGGTAGCAATCAGCCCCAGCATTTT

J: TRBJ1-4
size: NA
V: TRBV7-7
D: TRBD1
CDR3: CASSLAGTGEKLFF
DNA: TGTGCCAGCAGCTTAGCCGGGACAGGCGAAAAACTGTTTTTT

J: TRBJ1-3
size: NA
V: TRBV9
D: TRBD1
CDR3: CASSSQTGSSGNTIYF
DNA: TGTGCCAGCAGCTCCCAGACAGGGAGCTCTGGAAACACCATATATTTT

J: TRBJ1-6
size: once
V: TRBV6-5
D: TRBD1
CDR3: CASRGQTAPLHF
DNA: TGTGCCAGCAGGGGACAGACTGCACCCCTCCACTTT

J: TRBJ1-5
size: NA
V: TRBV19
D: NA
CDR3: CASSIRGYSNQPQHF
DNA: TGTGCCAGTAGTATAAGGGGGTATAGCAATCAGCCCCAGCATTTT

J: TRBJ2-7
size: NA
V: TRBV6-5
D: TRBD1
CDR3: CASSPETGPTYEQYF
DNA: TGTGCCAGCAGCCCGGAGACAGGGCCCACCTACGAGCAGTACTTC

J: TRBJ1-5
size: NA
V: TRBV5-5
D: NA
CDR3: CASSLGASPNQPQHF
DNA: TGTGCCAGCAGCTTGGGGGCGAGCCCCAATCAGCCCCAGCATTTT

J: TRBJ1-1
size: NA
V: TRBV9
D: TRBD1
CDR3: CASSVGDRGYTEAFF
DNA: TGTGCCAGCAGCGTAGGGGACAGGGGTTACACTGAAGCTTTCTTT

J: TRBJ2-3
size: NA
V: TRBV7-8
D: NA
CDR3: CASSLERFTDTQYF
DNA: TGTGCCAGCAGCTTAGAGCGATTCACAGATACGCAGTATTTT

J: TRBJ1-6
size: NA
V: TRBV2
D: TRBD1
CDR3: CASSYRGYNSPLHF
DNA: TGTGCCAGCAGCTACAGGGGTTATAATTCACCCCTCCACTTT

J: TRBJ2-3
size: NA
V: TRBV7-3
D: NA
CDR3: CASSLSQGHGTDTQYF
DNA: TGTGCCAGCAGCTTAAGTCAGGGGCATGGCACAGATACGCAGTATTTT

J: TRBJ2-7
size: NA
V: TRBV19
D: TRBD2
CDR3: CASSLRLAGTYEQYF
DNA: TGTGCCAGTAGTCTGAGACTAGCGGGGACCTACGAGCAGTACTTC

J: TRBJ1-5
size: NA
V: TRBV3-1/TRBV3-2
D: TRBD1
CDR3: CASSQGTGSSNQPQHF
DNA: TGTGCCAGCAGCCAAGGGACAGGGAGTAGCAATCAGCCCCAGCATTTT

J: TRBJ2-1
size: NA
V: TRBV5-1
D: TRBD2
CDR3: CASSFNPGLGTNEQFF
DNA: TGCGCCAGCAGCTTCAATCCGGGACTAGGGACGAATGAGCAGTTCTTC

J: TRBJ2-3
size: NA
V: TRBV24-1
D: TRBD2
CDR3: CATSDPSGDRTDTQYF
DNA: TGTGCCACCAGTGATCCTAGCGGGGACCGCACAGATACGCAGTATTTT

J: TRBJ1-6
size: NA
V: TRBV24-1
D: NA
CDR3: CATSDLWAVGLLRNSPLHF
DNA: TGTGCCACCAGTGATTTGTGGGCTGTGGGGCTCCTACGTAATTCACCCCTCCACTTT

J: TRBJ1-3
size: NA
V: TRBV28
D: NA
CDR3: CASRSRYRGPGNTIYF
DNA: TGTGCCAGCAGGTCCCGTTACCGTGGCCCCGGAAACACCATATATTTT

J: TRBJ1-5
size: NA
V: TRBV27
D: NA
CDR3: CASSFESNQPQHF
DNA: TGTGCCAGCAGTTTTGAGAGCAATCAGCCCCAGCATTTT

J: TRBJ1-1
size: NA
V: TRBV23-1
D: NA
CDR3: CASSRTRGVGAFF
DNA: TGCGCCAGCAGTCGCACCCGGGGGGTCGGAGCTTTCTTT

J: TRBJ2-7
size: NA
V: TRBV7-9
D: NA
CDR3: CAGSLNQEGEQYF
DNA: TGTGCCGGCAGCTTAAACCAGGAGGGCGAGCAGTACTTC

J: TRBJ2-3
size: once
V: TRBV15
D: TRBD2
CDR3: CATSRGPGERGATDTQYF
DNA: TGTGCCACCAGCAGAGGTCCGGGGGAGCGGGGTGCCACAGATACGCAGTATTTT

J: TRBJ1-6
size: NA
V: TRBV19
D: NA
CDR3: CASIQGGGNSPLHF
DNA: TGTGCCAGTATTCAGGGTGGAGGGAATTCACCCCTCCACTTT

J: TRBJ2-1
size: once
V: TRBV5-5
D: TRBD2
CDR3: CASSGGISYNEQFF
DNA: TGTGCCAGCTCCGGGGGGATCTCCTACAATGAGCAGTTCTTC

J: TRBJ1-3
size: NA
V: TRBV5-6
D: TRBD1
CDR3: CASSRAGTGSTVSGNTIYF
DNA: TGTGCCAGCAGCCGCGCCGGGACAGGGTCAACAGTCTCTGGAAACACCATATATTTT

J: TRBJ2-5
size: NA
V: TRBV7-8
D: TRBD1
CDR3: CASSSRSPGQGRIQETQYF
DNA: TGTGCCAGCAGCTCTAGGAGCCCGGGACAGGGGAGAATCCAAGAGACCCAGTACTTC

J: TRBJ1-5
size: NA
V: TRBV2
D: NA
CDR3: CASSVQGYNQPQHF
DNA: TGTGCCAGCAGTGTCCAGGGTTACAATCAGCCCCAGCATTTT

J: TRBJ1-1
size: NA
V: TRBV15
D: NA
CDR3: CATSREKGKWTEAFF
DNA: TGTGCCACCAGCAGAGAAAAGGGGAAATGGACTGAAGCTTTCTTT

J: TRBJ2-1
size: NA
V: TRBV5-1
D: NA
CDR3: CASSLDRGNEQFF
DNA: TGCGCCAGCAGCTTAGATCGGGGCAATGAGCAGTTCTTC

J: TRBJ1-2
size: NA
V: TRBV5-1
D: NA
CDR3: CASSVPVVASRDYGYTF
DNA: TGCGCCAGCAGCGTGCCCGTTGTAGCGTCCCGGGACTATGGCTACACCTTC

J: TRBJ1-1
size: NA
V: TRBV7-8
D: NA
CDR3: CASSLALGRSVRGTEAFF
DNA: TGTGCCAGCAGCTTAGCGTTGGGTAGATCAGTCCGGGGCACTGAAGCTTTCTTT

J: TRBJ1-5
size: many
V: TRBV10-3
D: NA
CDR3: CAISEEGGSNQPQHF
DNA: TGTGCCATCAGTGAGGAGGGAGGAAGCAATCAGCCCCAGCATTTT

J: TRBJ1-2
size: NA
V: TRBV5-1
D: NA
CDR3: CASSLGWGGYGYTF
DNA: TGCGCCAGCAGCTTGGGATGGGGGGGCTATGGCTACACCTTC

J: TRBJ1-1
size: few
V: TRBV12-3/TRBV12-4
D: NA
CDR3: CASSLQENTEAFF
DNA: TGTGCCAGCAGTTTACAGGAGAACACTGAAGCTTTCTTT

J: TRBJ2-2
size: NA
V: TRBV5-1
D: NA
CDR3: CASSSGGSNTGELFF
DNA: TGCGCCAGCAGCTCCGGGGGTTCGAACACCGGGGAGCTGTTTTTT

J: TRBJ2-5
size: NA
V: TRBV30
D: TRBD1
CDR3: CAWSPGTGVQETQYF
DNA: TGTGCCTGGAGCCCTGGGACAGGGGTGCAAGAGACCCAGTACTTC

J: TRBJ1-2
size: NA
V: TRBV28
D: TRBD1
CDR3: CASRWTGSMNYGYTF
DNA: TGTGCCAGCAGGTGGACAGGGTCTATGAACTATGGCTACACCTTC

J: TRBJ2-1
size: NA
V: TRBV7-3
D: TRBD1
CDR3: CASSSYGQGRSGEQFF
DNA: TGTGCCAGCAGTTCCTATGGACAGGGCCGCTCGGGAGAGCAGTTCTTC

J: TRBJ2-3
size: NA
V: TRBV11-2
D: NA
CDR3: CASSLYGADTQYF
DNA: TGTGCCAGCAGCCTCTACGGGGCAGATACGCAGTATTTT

J: TRBJ1-3
size: NA
V: TRBV4-2
D: NA
CDR3: CASSPLDGVRGNTIYF
DNA: TGTGCCAGCAGCCCTTTGGACGGGGTCCGGGGGAACACCATATATTTT

J: TRBJ1-5
size: NA
V: TRBV6-2/TRBV6-3
D: NA
CDR3: CASSYPDRNQPQHF
DNA: TGTGCCAGCAGTTATCCCGACAGGAATCAGCCCCAGCATTTT

J: TRBJ1-1
size: NA
V: TRBV11-3
D: NA
CDR3: CASQLGGRAEAFF
DNA: TGTGCCAGTCAGCTGGGAGGTAGGGCTGAAGCTTTCTTT

J: TRBJ1-5
size: NA
V: TRBV2
D: TRBD1
CDR3: CASRADRGNQPQHF
DNA: TGTGCCAGCAGAGCGGACAGGGGAAATCAGCCCCAGCATTTT

J: TRBJ1-2
size: NA
V: TRBV9
D: TRBD1
CDR3: CASSVGGGFYGYTF
DNA: TGTGCCAGCAGCGTCGGAGGGGGCTTCTATGGCTACACCTTC

J: TRBJ2-3
size: NA
V: TRBV11-3
D: TRBD2
CDR3: CASSRTGRLSGGPTDTQYF
DNA: TGTGCCAGCAGCAGAACGGGACGTTTAAGCGGGGGGCCCACAGATACGCAGTATTTT

J: TRBJ2-7
size: NA
V: TRBV10-2
D: TRBD2
CDR3: CASSRTSGVGEQYF
DNA: TGCGCCAGCAGCCGGACTAGCGGCGTAGGCGAGCAGTACTTC

J: TRBJ2-7
size: NA
V: TRBV5-1
D: TRBD1
CDR3: CASKVGQDYEQCF
DNA: TGCGCCAGCAAGGTGGGACAGGACTACGAGCAGTGCTTC

J: TRBJ1-5
size: NA
V: TRBV10-3
D: NA
CDR3: CAISEGSEGQPQHF
DNA: TGTGCCATCAGTGAGGGGTCGGAGGGCCAGCCCCAGCATTTT

J: TRBJ1-5
size: NA
V: TRBV28
D: NA
CDR3: CASSSLMAGGDYSNQPQHF
DNA: TGTGCCAGCAGTTCCCTAATGGCCGGAGGAGATTATAGCAATCAGCCCCAGCATTTT

J: TRBJ1-3
size: NA
V: TRBV4-1
D: TRBD1
CDR3: CASSHPGQSSGNTIYF
DNA: TGCGCCAGCAGCCATCCGGGACAGTCCTCTGGAAACACCATATATTTT